This T cell receptor (beta chain) came from a study of OX40 agonist ivuxolimab in advanced cancers. For the wider study: Ivuxolimab was an agonistic, fully human IgG2 monoclonal antibody directed against OX40 (CD134), a costimulatory receptor. Intravenous ivuxolimab was administered to patients every 2 weeks at six dose levels: 0.01, 0.1, 0.3, 1.5, 3 and 10 mg/kg. Of the roughly 53 patients in dose escalation, around 20 had hepatocellular carcinoma, approximately 15 had melanoma, 9 had renal cell carcinoma and 9 had head and neck cancer. A male proportion of roughly 80% and a mean age of approximately 60 years, ranging from roughly 23 to 85, were recorded for the dose-escalation cohort. Patients were allowed to have had prior anti-PD-1, anti-PD-L1 or anti-CTLA-4 therapy, and roughly 40% of the dose-escalation patients had previously received checkpoint inhibitors. Three dose-escalation patients achieved partial responses, one with hepatocellular carcinoma and two with cutaneous melanoma. The purpose of peripheral TCRbeta sequencing was to test whether ivuxolimab changed TCR sequence diversity and led to clonal T-cell expansion. The paper describes the monotherapy dose-escalation part (N of about 54 patients) of the phase I trial of ivuxolimab.

Including the terminal cysteine and phenylalanine, the CDR3 comprises 14 residues. Kept here is only the CDR3 DNA, which spans 42 bases and is read in frame from base 1. CDR1 and CDR2 were assigned from the germline V gene (reference sequence) as SEHNR and FQNEAQ. Trimming costs V 5 bases and J 5 bases, and their ends lie 13 bases apart. This clone is a singleton in its sample. Its recognized antigen is unknown. Nothing much larger sits one base from this clone, and base qualities are not available. The trial excluded patients who had a history of autoimmune disease or who were on systemic immunosuppression. Peripheral blood for TCR sequencing was collected from all dose cohorts at baseline, on cycle 4 day 1, and on cycle 7 day 1. Samples were obtained from an open-label, multicenter, first-in-human phase I dose-escalation trial of ivuxolimab. The trial enrolled adults with locally advanced or metastatic head and neck squamous cell, hepatocellular, melanoma or renal cell carcinoma. Before TCR sequencing, CD4+ T cells and CD8+ T cells were sorted from peripheral blood as separate populations.

General findings and caveats noted by the study authors: The antigen specificity of the clonally expanded peripheral T cells was not determined. In partial responders in the 0.1-3.0 mg/kg groups, normalized peripheral clonal expansion was found to be among the lowest, especially among CD8+ T cells. On average, CD8+ T cells showed more expanded clones than CD4+ T cells after ivuxolimab. Low levels of normalized T-cell clonal expansion were also shown by some nonresponding patients. At doses from 0.1 to 3.0 mg/kg, clonal expansion was seen in both CD4+ and CD8+ blood T cells between baseline and week 6.

To sequence the TCRbeta CDR3 region, genomic DNA was isolated from the sorted cells. The immunoSEQ Assay was used to sequence the TCRbeta CDR3 regions. This immuneACCESS table, as held by TCRdb, lists in-frame sequences with V and J called but not all clones. Of the missing ones, under half trace to an unresolved V gene in checked studies; the others have no known cause. The sample table records about 55,000 clones; around 87% of these occur just once. The leading ten clones occupy 12% of the sample. The chain is assembled from TRBV7-9 and TRBJ1-5, with no confidently assigned D gene. The input for sequencing was CD4+ or CD8+ T cells sorted from blood, taken in a trial of the OX40 agonist ivuxolimab. The origin of this receptor is an adult with an advanced solid tumor such as melanoma, head and neck, liver or kidney cancer. The CDR3 protein sequence reads: CASSPPGVDQPQHF. The bases read TGTGCCAGCAGCCCTCCAGGCGTTGATCAGCCCCAGCATTTT.